A selection of T cell receptor beta chains follows, all from one sample in a study of cytomegalovirus exposure and HLA in healthy donors. Generated by immunoSEQ multiplex PCR, the TCRdb table keeps only in-frame clones and is missing some. The repertoire holds roughly 300,000 clones, with 75% to 90% as singletons. The sequenced material came from PBMCs. The receptors shown here come from a woman under 30 in good health and CMV-seronegative. Both conserved end residues are part of each CDR3. The D gene is left open where the match is weak. Rows may omit the clone size; those that give it use once, few, many or a size class.

j_call clone_size d_call v_call cdr3_nt cdr3_aa
TRBJ2-4 . . TRBV6-5 TGTGCCAGCAGTGGTAACCGAGAAAACATTCAGTACTTC CASSGNRENIQYF
TRBJ2-5 . TRBD2 TRBV7-2 TGTGCCAGCAGCTTCGCCCATGCGGGAGGGACAGAGACCCAGTACTTC CASSFAHAGGTETQYF
TRBJ1-1 . TRBD1 TRBV11-3 TGTGCCAGCAGCTTACAGGGGGCGGGGGACACTGAAGCTTTCTTT CASSLQGAGDTEAFF
TRBJ2-7 . TRBD1 TRBV28 TGTGCCAGCAGTTCCGGGACAGGGGGCGGGTGGTCCTACGAGCAGTACTTC CASSSGTGGGWSYEQYF
TRBJ1-1 . TRBD1 TRBV5-1 TGCGCCAGCAGCTTGGTGGGACAGGACACTGAAGCTTTCTTT CASSLVGQDTEAFF
TRBJ2-3 . TRBD2 TRBV7-2 TGTGCCAGCAGCTTAGGGGGACTAGCGGGAGGGGATACGCAGTATTTT CASSLGGLAGGDTQYF
TRBJ2-1 . TRBD2 TRBV5-4 TGTGCCAGCAGCTTGGGGGCGATCAGCGGGAACAATGAGCAGTTCTTC CASSLGAISGNNEQFF
TRBJ2-2 . TRBD2 TRBV9 TGTGCCAGCAGCGTAGCCCCTACTAGCGGACCTACCGGGGAGCTGTTTTTT CASSVAPTSGPTGELFF
TRBJ1-1 . . TRBV7-3 TGTGCCAGCAGCACTTCACCGAACACTGAAGCTTTCTTT CASSTSPNTEAFF
TRBJ2-7 . . TRBV27 TGTGCCACACAAAGCGGTTACAGCTCCTACGAGCAGTACTTC CATQSGYSSYEQYF
TRBJ2-1 . . TRBV5-6 TGTGCCAGCAGCGTGGGCGGACTTTCCTACAATGAGCAGTTCTTC CASSVGGLSYNEQFF
TRBJ1-2 . TRBD1 TRBV5-1 TGCGCCAGCAGCTTGGGTACAGGGGGCTCCTATGGCTACACCTTC CASSLGTGGSYGYTF
TRBJ2-7 . TRBD2 TRBV7-2 TGTGCCAGCAGCTCCGGGACTAGCAGATACGAGCAGTACTTC CASSSGTSRYEQYF
TRBJ2-7 . TRBD2 TRBV4-2 TGTGCCAGCACCCGAGAACCTAGCGGGAGTTTCGAGCAGTACTTC CASTREPSGSFEQYF
TRBJ2-7 . TRBD1 TRBV28 TGTGCCACCAACGACAGGGGTTACGAGCAGTACTTC CATNDRGYEQYF
TRBJ2-4 . . TRBV9 TGTGCCAGCAGCCCTCGGCCTTGGCAGGGGAACATTCAGTACTTC CASSPRPWQGNIQYF
TRBJ2-7 once . TRBV7-3 TGTGCCAGCAGCCCTCGGTCTTCGGGCTACGAGCAGTACTTC CASSPRSSGYEQYF
TRBJ2-7 . TRBD2 TRBV11-1 TGTGCCAGCAGCGTATCAGGGACTAGCGACTCCTACGAGCAGTACTTC CASSVSGTSDSYEQYF
TRBJ2-1 . TRBD2 TRBV27 TGTGCCAGCAGTTACCGGGAGGGCTCTCGTGAGCAGTTCTTC CASSYREGSREQFF
TRBJ2-1 . TRBD2 TRBV9 TGTGCCAGCAGCGCAAGGCCGGGACTAGCGGGAGGGCCCCGCAATGAGCAGTTCTTC CASSARPGLAGGPRNEQFF